Described below is a single T cell receptor (beta chain) sequence and its context. There are a few counts of this clonotype. Which antigen it targets is not known. No quality values exist for individual bases; no much larger clone is one base distant. This sample stems from a study of blood T cells in healthy people across ages (dated by TCRdb to about 2015). Regarding the complete study: In model experiments, roughly one uniquely barcoded TCR beta cDNA molecule per two T cells was captured by template switching. To avoid experimental bias, donors of different ages were randomly spread across the sequencing lanes. Donors were grouped into four age groups: young (average approximately 15 years), middle-aged (over 35), aged (around 56) and long-lived (just over 80). To track age-related changes in TCR beta repertoire diversity, the study relied on deep sequencing normalized with unique cDNA molecular identifiers. Using the same blood draw, the study looked at two additional independent replicas of 1 million unique cDNA reads for two donors, one aged 18 to 30 and the other aged 80 or older. The research as a whole found: Observed TCR beta diversity per million T cells fell roughly linearly with age, and a significant reduction was already apparent by age about 36. A strong correlation was found between observed TCR beta diversity and the percentage of naive T cells measured by flow cytometry. Total diversity estimates from one million sequenced T cells were considered lower bounds and underestimates. The CMV infection status of donors was not known, potentially confounding age-related changes in expanded clonotypes. Bulk unsorted PBMC profiling prevented conclusive comparison of naive and antigen-experienced compartments. Compared with the aged group, the long-lived group had more naive CD4+ T cells, fewer expanded clones and increased TCR diversity, a pattern suggesting age selection.

V loses 4 bases, J loses 1 base, and the germline ends lie 15 bases apart. Spanning cysteine to phenylalanine, the CDR3 consists of 15 amino acids. Just the 45-base CDR3 DNA is kept, in frame starting at base 1. The germline V gene specifies SGHRS as CDR1 and YFSETQ as CDR2. The donors were roughly 40 Caucasian individuals from Russia, aged about 6 to 95 years, who were systemically healthy. Ten milliliters of peripheral blood were drawn from each donor into EDTA-treated Vacutainer tubes. Ficoll-Paque density-gradient centrifugation was used to isolate PBMCs, with at least 7 million per sample. Trizol reagent was used to extract total RNA from the PBMCs, yielding at least 5 micrograms per sample. Naive CD45RAhigh/CD27high T cell percentages were measured by flow cytometry on a PBMC aliquot from every donor. The method behind the library was 5' RACE. TCRdb records Illumina HiSeq 2500 as the sequencer. A second PCR of roughly 7 to 11 cycles was performed with a sample-barcoded 5' primer and a J-beta primer mix. A template-switch 5' adaptor carrying 12 random nucleotides introduced a unique molecular identifier onto each TCR beta cDNA molecule. Each sample yielded at least 3 million CDR3-containing paired-end reads. All of the RNA was converted into first-strand cDNA using the Mint cDNA synthesis kit, with a TRBC-specific oligonucleotide serving as the primer. After uracil-DNA glycosylase treatment, a first 18-cycle PCR used universal primers M1SS and BC2_uni_R on all cDNA. The paper's data handling went like this. For normalization, 1 million high-quality reads were randomly selected from each sample, with every read carrying a distinct molecular identifier. Reads sharing molecular identifiers were discarded rather than binned into consensus sequences. CDR3 identification, clonotype clustering and error correction used MiTCR with a Q25 quality threshold and the strictest error-elimination algorithm. A nonparametric unseen species model with Euler transformation was used to estimate lower-bound total TCR beta diversity. In TCRdb, the public reads were trimmed at Q25 with fastp and aligned with MiXCR, with productive beta chains retained. Rows matching on CDR3 protein sequence are summarized as one entry with the most common DNA and genes. TCRdb's processing, not the authors' own work, is the source of the V and J calls. The sample table records under 800,000 distinct CDR3 sequences; about 21% of these occur just once. Clones ranked in the top ten supply about 3.6% of the sample.

Specimen: blood. This receptor was taken from a man between 65 and 85 years old in good health. The sequence joins TRBV5-1 to TRBJ2-7; there is no confident call for the D gene. The CDR3 corresponds to CASSPTTARSYEQYF. The nucleotides are TGCGCCAGCAGCCCGACGACGGCAAGGTCCTACGAGCAGTACTTC.